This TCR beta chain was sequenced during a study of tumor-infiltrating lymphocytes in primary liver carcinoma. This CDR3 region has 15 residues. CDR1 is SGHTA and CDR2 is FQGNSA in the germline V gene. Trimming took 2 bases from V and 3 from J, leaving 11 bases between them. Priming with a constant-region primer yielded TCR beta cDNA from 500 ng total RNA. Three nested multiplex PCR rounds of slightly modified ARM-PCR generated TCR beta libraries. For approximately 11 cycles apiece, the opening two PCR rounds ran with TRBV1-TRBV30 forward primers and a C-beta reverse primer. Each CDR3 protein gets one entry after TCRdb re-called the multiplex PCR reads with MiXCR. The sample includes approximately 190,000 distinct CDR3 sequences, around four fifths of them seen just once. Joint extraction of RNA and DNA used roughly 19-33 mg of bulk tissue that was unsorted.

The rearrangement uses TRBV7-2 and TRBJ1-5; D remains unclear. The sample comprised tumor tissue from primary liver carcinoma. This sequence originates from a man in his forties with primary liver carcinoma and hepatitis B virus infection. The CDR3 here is CASSLTRGDNQPQHF. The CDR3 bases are TGTGCCAGCAGCTTAACACGGGGTGACAATCAGCCCCAGCATTTT.